Included here is one TCR beta chain sequence, with context. The data derive from a study of blood T cell repertoires in COVID-19. The wider study: In each case, the material was cDNA or gDNA derived from T cells, B-cell-depleted T cells, or PBMCs.

Participants came from some 26 US areas, aged about 18 to 89 years. Before they entered the study, exposed participants had met a COVID-19 case within 2 weeks. Germline V gives CDR1 MRHNA, CDR2 SNTAGT. Trimming cost V 4 bases and J 4 bases; bases outside gene matches: 2. The CDR3 runs to 13 residues. Assay used: immunoSEQ multiplex PCR; TCRdb lists only in-frame clones, some missing. The sample records around 320,000 clones, 90% being singletons. The chain recombines TRBV6-4 with TRBJ1-2; 8 bases are shared with TRBD1. This TCR came from a woman in her 30s who had been exposed to COVID-19. Sequenced: PBMCs or T cells enriched from blood (not recorded which). The CDR3 reads CASSGTGGYGYTF. The CDR3 nucleotides are TGTGCCAGCAGTGGCACAGGGGGCTATGGCTACACCTTC.